The 12 T cell receptor beta chains listed next were all sequenced from one sample in a study of T cell changes during pregnancy in multiple sclerosis (dated by TCRdb to the late 2010s). The library came from the immunoSEQ multiplex PCR assay. In its TCRdb copy, this immuneACCESS table keeps in-frame sequences only and misses some clones. Where compared with another copy, unresolved V genes explain less than half of these, and the others have no known cause. This sample comprises 65,000 to 75,000 clones, roughly nine tenths of them detected only once. Of the sample, about 1.5% falls within the top ten clones. This specimen consisted of peripheral blood, obtained in the second trimester of pregnancy. All receptors derive from a female donor with multiple sclerosis, enrolled in a pregnancy study.

The chain joins TRBV18 to TRBJ2-3; TRBD1 matches 7 bases. This CDR3 has 15 residues. Germline assignment: CDR1 KGHSH and CDR2 LQKENI. After removal of 3 bases from V and 0 bases from J, the junction contained 3 bases not matched to a gene. The CDR3 sequence is CASSPGQASTDTQYF. CDR3 nucleotides: TGTGCCAGCTCACCCGGACAGGCGAGCACAGATACGCAGTATTTT.

This rearrangement joins TRBV7-2 to TRBJ1-1; D possibly corresponds to TRBD1 (5 bases). Trimming stripped 4 bases from V and 3 bases from J, with 9 bases between. Germline CDR1 and CDR2: SGHTA and FQGNSA. The CDR3 has 13 amino acids. The CDR3 is CASSSKGYTEAFF. The CDR3, as DNA: TGTGCCAGCAGCTCAAAGGGGTACACTGAAGCTTTCTTT.

This rearrangement joins TRBV27 to TRBJ2-7, with D possibly TRBD1 on 6 matching bases. The CDR3 is 14 amino acids. CDR1 and CDR2 from the germline V gene are MNHEY and SMNVEV (reference sequence). Deletions cut 8 bases from V and 3 bases from J, with 17 bases between. The CDR3 DNA is TGTGCCAGCCAAACAGGGTTTCCGCGCTACGAGCAGTACTTC. Protein: CASQTGFPRYEQYF.

The chain has TRBV10-1 and TRBJ1-2, with D perhaps TRBD1 (5 bases). Trimming removed 6 bases from V and 7 bases from J, with 15 bases in between. The germline gives CDR1 WNHNN, CDR2 SYGVQD (reference sequence). The CDR3 consists of 13 residues. The CDR3 region is CASSVPGIRGYTF. CDR3 sequence (DNA): TGCGCCAGCAGCGTACCAGGGATTCGTGGCTACACCTTC.

J is TRBJ1-1 and V is TRBV6-1, with D possibly TRBD1 on 6 matching bases. The germline V and J ends were trimmed by 1 base and 5 bases, with 20 bases remaining between them. This CDR3 is 17 amino acids long. CDR1 is MNHNS, CDR2 SASEGT, per germline. CDR3 region: CASSEEPVGGFGTEAFF. The CDR3 nucleotides are TGTGCCAGCAGTGAAGAGCCAGTAGGGGGTTTCGGGACTGAAGCTTTCTTT.

For the CDR3, the DNA is TGTGCCAGCAGTAAGGGGATGACCAGGCGTGAAAAACTGTTTTTT. Its protein is CASSKGMTRREKLFF. The V and J genes are TRBV6-5 and TRBJ1-4; maybe TRBD1 (5 bases). CDR3 length: 15 residues. The V end lost 5 bases, the J end lost 7 bases, and 17 bases lay between the germline ends. The V gene's germline CDR1 is MNHEY and CDR2 SVGAGI.

The CDR3 nucleotides read TGTGCCAGCAGCTTACAGGGCCTCCACGGGGAAAAACTGTTTTTT. Translated, it gives CASSLQGLHGEKLFF. The rearrangement joins TRBV7-2 to TRBJ1-4; D is possibly TRBD1 (5 bases). V lost 2 bases and J lost 8, with 15 bases in between. From germline, CDR1 is SGHTA and CDR2 FQGNSA. This CDR3 is built from 15 residues.

The chain uses TRBV4-1 and TRBJ1-1, with a tentative D call TRBD1 (6 bases). The CDR3 runs to 14 residues. The V end lost 3 bases, the J end lost 0 bases, and 8 bases lay between the germline ends. Germline CDR1 and CDR2: MGHRA and YSYEKL. DNA of the CDR3: TGCGCCAGCAGCCAGGGACACCTGAACACTGAAGCTTTCTTT. As protein: CASSQGHLNTEAFF.

The rearrangement joins TRBV4-2 to TRBJ2-7; the match to TRBD2 covers 8 bases. This CDR3 contains 18 residues. Per the germline V gene, CDR1 is LGHNA and CDR2 is YNFKEQ. Trimming took 3 bases from V and 3 from J; bases not matched to a gene: 16. The CDR3 coding sequence is TGTGCCAGCAGCCAGCTACGAGATCAACTAGCGGCTGGCTACGAGCAGTACTTC. Residues: CASSQLRDQLAAGYEQYF.

The V and J genes are TRBV6-1 and TRBJ2-7, with a tentative D call TRBD1 (6 bases). The CDR3 runs 15 residues. The V gene lost 6 bases and the J gene lost 0 bases, with 15 bases spanning the gap. Germline lookup yields CDR1 MNHNS and CDR2 SASEGT. In nucleotides, the CDR3 is TGTGCCAGCAGAGCGACAGGCCAGAGCTCCTACGAGCAGTACTTC. It is translated as CASRATGQSSYEQYF.

The chain couples TRBV7-2 to TRBJ1-2; possible D gene TRBD1, 6 bases. The V and J ends lost 2 bases and 2 bases respectively, with 15 bases between them. Germline CDR1 is SGHTA and CDR2 is FQGNSA. This CDR3 is built from 16 residues. The CDR3 sequence: CASSLFIRGGNYGYTF. The CDR3 bases are TGTGCCAGCAGCTTATTCATAAGGGGGGGAAACTATGGCTACACCTTC.

The chain is built from TRBV6-5 and TRBJ1-1; 10 bases are a match to TRBD1. The length of the CDR3 is 14 residues. Germline assignment: CDR1 MNHEY and CDR2 SVGAGI. Trimming took 6 bases from V and 8 from J; bases not matched to a gene: 9. The CDR3 protein is CASRITGTGEEAFF. The CDR3 bases are TGTGCCAGCAGGATCACCGGGACAGGGGAGGAAGCTTTCTTT.